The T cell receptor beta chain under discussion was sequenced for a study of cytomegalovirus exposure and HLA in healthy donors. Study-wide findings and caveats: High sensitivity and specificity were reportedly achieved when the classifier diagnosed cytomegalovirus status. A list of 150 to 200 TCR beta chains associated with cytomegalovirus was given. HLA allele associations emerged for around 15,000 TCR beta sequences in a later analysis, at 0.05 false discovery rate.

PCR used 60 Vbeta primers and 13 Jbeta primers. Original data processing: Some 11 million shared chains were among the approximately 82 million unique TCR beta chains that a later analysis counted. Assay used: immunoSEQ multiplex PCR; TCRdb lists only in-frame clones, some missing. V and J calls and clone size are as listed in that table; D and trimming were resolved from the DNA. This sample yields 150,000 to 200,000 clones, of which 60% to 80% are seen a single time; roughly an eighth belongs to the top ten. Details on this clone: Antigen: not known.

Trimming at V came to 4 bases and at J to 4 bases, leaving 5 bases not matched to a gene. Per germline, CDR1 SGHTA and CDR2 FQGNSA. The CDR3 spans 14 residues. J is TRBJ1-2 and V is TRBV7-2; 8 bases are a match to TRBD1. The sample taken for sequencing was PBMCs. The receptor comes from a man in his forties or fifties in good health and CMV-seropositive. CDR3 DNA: TGTGCCAGCAGCTCCGACAGGGGACCCTATGGCTACACCTTC. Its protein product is CASSSDRGPYGYTF.